The 18 T cell receptor beta chains in this list originate from one sample, sequenced in a study of cytomegalovirus exposure and HLA in healthy donors. PCR amplification relied on 60 Vbeta primers (plus 13 Jbeta primers). Here immunoSEQ multiplex PCR was the method, and the copy in TCRdb shows in-frame clones only, minus some. The data contain some 100,000 clones, about two thirds of them singletons. Sequencing used PBMCs. Receptors were obtained from a woman in her forties or fifties in good health and CMV-seropositive.

The chain is built from TRBV5-5 and TRBJ2-7; 10 positions match TRBD1. Germline CDR1 reads SGHKS; CDR2 reads YYEKEE (reference sequence). Trimming removed 3 bases from V and 6 bases from J; junction bases left unmatched: 0. This CDR3 contains 12 residues. The CDR3, as DNA: TGTGCCAGCAGCTGGACAGGGGGCGAGCAGTACTTC. Translating gives CASSWTGGEQYF.

This clone was picked up one time. The V and J genes are TRBV10-3 and TRBJ2-5, with TRBD2 matching over 10 bases. Matching the DNA end better, TRBJ2-7 makes the J call doubtful. Germline CDR1 and CDR2: ENHRY and SYGVKD. This CDR3 contains 20 residues. This CDR3 is CAISDTGGLAGEISSYEQYF. In DNA, the CDR3 is TGTGCCATCAGCGATACAGGGGGGCTAGCGGGAGAGATTAGCTCCTACGAGCAGTACTTC.

The gene calls are TRBV4-3 and TRBJ1-3, with D hard to call. V dropped 2 bases and J dropped 2 bases, with 10 bases sitting between them. The CDR3 spans 15 residues. Germline V gene lookup returns CDR1 LGHNA and CDR2 YSLEER. CDR3 protein: CASSQSMVAGNTIYF. The DNA of the CDR3 is TGCGCCAGCAGCCAAAGCATGGTTGCTGGAAACACCATATATTTT.

The rearrangement joins TRBV7-8 to TRBJ2-5; D is possibly TRBD1 (6 bases). Germline V gene data show CDR1 as SGHVS and CDR2 as FQNEAQ. CDR3 size: 15 residues. V lost 5 bases to trimming and J lost 5 bases, with 18 bases between them. This CDR3 reads CASSPTRTGLETQYF. Written as DNA, the CDR3 is TGTGCCAGCAGCCCGACACGAACAGGGTTGGAGACCCAGTACTTC.

The genes are TRBV29-1 and TRBJ1-5; no clear D gene. CDR1 and CDR2 (germline): SQVTM, ANQGSEA. The length of the CDR3 is 13 residues. V was trimmed by 4 bases and J by 0 bases, leaving 7 bases between them. As DNA, the CDR3 is TGCAGCGTTGGATCGAGTAGCAATCAGCCCCAGCATTTT. It translates to CSVGSSSNQPQHF.

This clone was found a few times. The chain recombines TRBV19 with TRBJ2-1; weak D call: TRBD2 (6 bases). The CDR3 covers 15 residues. CDR1 and CDR2 from the germline V gene are LNHDA and SQIVND (reference sequence). Trimming left V 5 bases short and J 7 bases short, with 18 bases between. As DNA, the CDR3 is TGTGCCAGTAGTCCTCGGAGGAGTCGGGGGAATGAGCAGTTCTTC. Protein: CASSPRRSRGNEQFF.

The chain combines TRBV5-6 with TRBJ2-7, with D unresolved. CDR3 length equals 15 residues. The V and J ends lost 2 bases and 5 bases respectively, with 17 bases between them. Germline-derived CDR1 and CDR2 are SGHDT and YYEEEE. The CDR3, as DNA: TGTGCCAGCAGCTTCTTTCAGGTTCCCGTGGACGAGCAGTACTTC. It codes for CASSFFQVPVDEQYF.

This rearrangement joins TRBV5-4 to TRBJ2-3, with TRBD2 as a possible D gene (5 bases). Trimming pared 4 bases from V and 9 bases from J, leaving 12 bases between. In germline, CDR1 is SGHNT, CDR2 YYREEE (reference sequence). CDR3 length: 12 amino acids. CDR3 DNA: TGTGCCAGCAGCCTATCGACGGGGACGCAGTATTTT. It specifies CASSLSTGTQYF. Variable domain in full (rest from reference TRBV5-4 and TRBJ2-3): ETGVTQSPTHLIKTRGQQVTLRCSSQSGHNTVSWYQQALGQGPQFIFQYYREEENGRGNFPPRFSGLQFPNYSSELNVNALELDDSALYLCASSLSTGTQYFGPGTRLTVL.

CDR3 residues: CAWKTRNIREQYF. CDR3 in DNA: TGTGCCTGGAAGACAAGGAACATCCGGGAGCAGTACTTC. This chain connects TRBV30 to TRBJ2-7; D call uncertain. Deletions cut 4 bases from V and 7 bases from J, with 17 bases between. The CDR3 totals 13 residues. Germline V lookup: CDR1 GTSNPN, CDR2 SVGIG (reference sequence). Full variable domain (rest looked up from reference TRBV30 and TRBJ2-7): SQTIHQWPATLVQPVGSPLSLECTVEGTSNPNLYWYRQAAGRGLQLLFYSVGIGQISSEVPQNLSASRPQDRQFILSSKKLLLSDSGFYLCAWKTRNIREQYFGPGTRLTVT.

The gene calls are TRBV11-3 and TRBJ2-1; 8 positions agree with TRBD2. In germline, CDR1 is SGHNT, CDR2 YENEEA. Trimming cost V 3 bases and J 9 bases; bases outside gene matches: 4. This CDR3 has 13 residues. CDR3: CASSFGLAGEQFF. CDR3 DNA sequence: TGTGCCAGCAGCTTCGGGCTAGCGGGTGAGCAGTTCTTC.

The gene calls are TRBV2 and TRBJ2-1; maybe TRBD2 (6 bases). The germline V gene encodes CDR1 SNHLY and CDR2 FYNNEI. The CDR3 runs to 15 residues. With 8 bases removed from V and 0 bases from J, the gap between germline ends came to 14 bases. The CDR3 here is CASGGTVSSYNEQFF. CDR3 bases: TGTGCCAGCGGCGGGACGGTGAGCTCCTACAATGAGCAGTTCTTC.

The rearrangement joins TRBV7-6 to TRBJ1-3, with 7 bases that match TRBD1. Trimming took 0 bases from V and 5 from J; bases not matched to a gene: 1. Looked up from germline, CDR1 is SGHVS and CDR2 is FNYEAQ. The CDR3 contains 14 residues. The CDR3: CASSLAGGRNTIYF. The CDR3 DNA follows: TGTGCCAGCAGCTTAGCAGGGGGCCGAAACACCATATATTTT.

This clone was seen a single time. V and J are TRBV11-2 and TRBJ1-1; 7 bases agree with TRBD1. From germline, CDR1 is SGHAT and CDR2 FQNNGV. V shed 5 bases and J 2 bases; nucleotides not matched to a gene: 5. This CDR3 contains 14 residues. CDR3 in amino acids: CASSLDRSNTEAFF. The CDR3 nucleotides read TGTGCCAGCAGCCTGGACAGGTCTAACACTGAAGCTTTCTTT.

J is TRBJ1-1 and V is TRBV27; perhaps TRBD1 as D (5 bases). This CDR3 region has 14 residues. V was pared by 8 bases and J by 2 bases, with 15 bases between. From germline, CDR1 is MNHEY and CDR2 SMNVEV (reference sequence). CDR3 in amino acids: CASGISGGNTEAFF. CDR3 sequence (DNA): TGTGCCAGCGGAATCTCCGGGGGTAACACTGAAGCTTTCTTT.

To note about this clone: At the DNA level, this CDR3 is encoded by other sequences in the same sample as well. This chain links TRBV19 with TRBJ1-5; D is undetermined. Germline CDR1 LNHDA, CDR2 SQIVND (reference sequence). V gave up 5 bases and J gave up 2 bases, with 7 bases separating them. This CDR3 comprises 13 residues. The CDR3 DNA reads as TGTGCCAGTAGTGTCCAGGGCAATCAGCCCCAGCATTTT. Translating it yields CASSVQGNQPQHF.

The chain has TRBV5-1 and TRBJ2-2, with TRBD2 identical over 9 bases. The CDR3 runs 16 residues. V gave up 4 bases and J gave up 0 bases; unmatched junction bases: 4. Germline V CDR1 and CDR2: SGHRS, YFSETQ. The CDR3: CASSARLAANTGELFF. The CDR3 nucleotides are TGCGCCAGCAGCGCCAGACTAGCGGCGAACACCGGGGAGCTGTTTTTT.

The chain links TRBV10-3 to TRBJ2-7; D not certain. The CDR3 consists of 13 residues. Between the trimmed V and J ends, which lost 6 bases and 2 bases, there was a span of 11 bases. Germline V lookup: CDR1 ENHRY, CDR2 SYGVKD. For the CDR3, the DNA is TGTGCCATCAGAGTCAGGTCCACCTACGAGCAGTACTTC. Protein sequence: CAIRVRSTYEQYF.

This clone was observed a few times. The chain couples TRBV5-1 to TRBJ2-7; D is perhaps TRBD1 (5 bases). The CDR3 is 15 amino acids. CDR1 and CDR2 from the germline V gene are SGHRS and YFSETQ. Trimming stripped 4 bases from V and 3 bases from J, with 17 bases between. In nucleotides, the CDR3 is TGCGCCAGCAGCCCCCAAGACAGCCGGGTCTACGAGCAGTACTTC. This codes for CASSPQDSRVYEQYF.